This is a list of T cell receptor beta chains from one sample in a study of T cells after yellow fever vaccination. MiXCR was run by TCRdb on the 5' RACE reads, yielding one entry per CDR3 protein. This sample has about 630,000 distinct CDR3 sequences, with over 9% found just once. Sequences were derived from PBMCs, sampled on the day of the yellow fever booster vaccination. The receptors originated from a man aged 30 to 45 who received the YFV17D yellow fever vaccine. CDR3s include the opening cysteine and the closing phenylalanine or tryptophan. Each record gives: J gene, D gene, V gene, CDR3 protein. A D gene is named only where the DNA matches it firmly.

J: TRBJ1-1; D: -; V: TRBV5-4; CDR3: CASSEDRNTEAFF
J: TRBJ2-1; D: TRBD1; V: TRBV9; CDR3: CASSLSGGGVNNEQFF
J: TRBJ2-1; D: TRBD2; V: TRBV18; CDR3: CASSPIAGGVNEQFF
J: TRBJ2-1; D: TRBD2; V: TRBV6-5; CDR3: CASRGLGIAGEENEQFF
J: TRBJ1-2; D: -; V: TRBV5-5; CDR3: CASSLQNYGYTF
J: TRBJ2-1; D: -; V: TRBV7-2; CDR3: CASSLVGVEQFF
J: TRBJ2-5; D: -; V: TRBV6-6; CDR3: CASSGQEETQYF
J: TRBJ2-2; D: -; V: TRBV20-1; CDR3: CSARATGAIHTGELFF
J: TRBJ2-1; D: -; V: TRBV12-3/TRBV12-4; CDR3: CASSQTSPAQFF
J: TRBJ1-4; D: -; V: TRBV15; CDR3: CATSTPGTTGVEKLFF
J: TRBJ2-5; D: -; V: TRBV7-6; CDR3: CASSPTTGFQETQYF
J: TRBJ2-7; D: TRBD2; V: TRBV23-1; CDR3: CASSHSRTSGSRYEQYF
J: TRBJ2-3; D: TRBD1; V: TRBV24-1; CDR3: CATSDPDPGQGEDTQYF
J: TRBJ1-2; D: -; V: TRBV10-3; CDR3: CAISDQGPYYGYTF
J: TRBJ1-2; D: TRBD1; V: TRBV13; CDR3: CASSLDGQGTYGYTF
J: TRBJ1-4; D: -; V: TRBV12-3/TRBV12-4; CDR3: CASSPQGHRDEKLFF
J: TRBJ2-1; D: TRBD2; V: TRBV5-1; CDR3: CASSLAGDNEQFF
J: TRBJ2-1; D: TRBD2; V: TRBV20-1; CDR3: CSARGSGRGGEQFF
J: TRBJ1-2; D: -; V: TRBV10-2; CDR3: CASRETGFAYGYTF